This T cell receptor beta chain is drawn from a study of HIV-infected patients and healthy controls (dated by TCRdb to the mid-2010s). For context, the study as a whole: After three months of therapy, CD4 counts in about 85% of the 16 patients increased to a modest but significant degree while remaining below normal ranges. No consistent shift in CD8 counts was seen during early therapy, whereas a slight rise was seen in the CD4:CD8 ratio. Viral load fell below detection in about 65% of the 16 patients by the second bleed and in all patients following a further year of therapy. Relative to controls, total CDR3 counts per chain did not differ significantly, and patients lacked overall T-cell lymphocytopenia. Whether deep TCR repertoire sequencing of small blood samples from HIV patients could capture immune perturbation and reconstitution was tested in the study. The paper as a whole reports these results and caveats: More CDR3s were shared between individuals among healthy controls than among HIV+ patients, as measured by Jaccard index and by the count of highly shared sequences. Alpha-beta chain pairing was not determined in the samples. In HIV-infected patients, the apparent post-therapy recovery of the Gini index was not replicated in size-matched repertoire data. The therapy captured by the treated samples lasted only roughly 14 weeks, arguably too short a period to observe immune reconstitution given low adult thymic output. Mean usage differed significantly between HIV-infected patients and controls for eight alpha and eight beta V genes. Most CMV-associated CDR3s became more frequent during therapy, although their change was not significant, whereas HIV-associated CDR3s showed a significant decrease in frequency. Donor HLA types were not determined in the study. The observed differences in diversity could not be explained by the slight differences in age and sex profiles between the study cohorts. Processing included only sixteen HIV-infected individuals, and this was regarded by the authors as a major limit on how widely the findings apply. Sequencing depth was restricted by the use of whole blood, which also prevented the dynamics of distinct T-cell subpopulations from being separated. HIV-infected repertoires showed significantly elevated mean Gini indices relative to controls, which possibly reflects oligoclonality. Alpha-chain CDR3s from MAIT cells occurred at high frequency in healthy controls but were severely depleted in HIV+ repertoires. Comparisons were complicated by unequal numbers of distinct sequences between patients and controls, and rare events from HIV-infected data were overweighted by size-matching. Compared with untreated HIV+ repertoires, healthy control repertoires had roughly threefold more distinct CDR3s and a higher Shannon diversity.

The study collected follow-up blood from HIV-infected patients roughly three months, about 14 weeks, after antiretroviral therapy began. Since whole blood was used without any cell fractionation, the repertoire reflected all peripheral T cells in unsorted form. For RNA extraction, a 2.5 ml sample of peripheral blood was drawn into Tempus tubes. Enrollment excluded patients who had febrile or AIDS-related illness, tumors, hepatitis B or C coinfection, immunomodulatory therapy, recent vaccination or treatment interruptions. The TURBO-DNase kit was used to remove leftover genomic DNA, and GLOBINclear was used to deplete globin mRNA. Using SuperScript III with primers targeting the alpha and beta constant regions, around 530 ng of RNA was reverse transcribed. Separate alpha and beta chain libraries were made by chain-specific third strand synthesis with multiplexing indices. In the protocol, all rearrangements within a chain were amplified with a single primer pair so that primer bias was avoided, and molecular barcodes were added to each cDNA molecule. Purified cDNA was joined by T4 RNA Ligase 1 to a 5' RACE adapter carrying a random hexamer and the SP2 sequencing primer site. Second strand synthesis was performed with Phusion polymerase and primed from the SP2 site, and slow temperature ramps were applied to favor optimal annealing. Each molecule's 12-nucleotide barcode consisted of two random hexamer sequences, both added before amplification and joined together. A short first PCR added P5 and P7 adapter elements plus a second index, followed by a roughly 23-cycle amplification PCR with P5s and P7 primers. Libraries received 27 PCR cycles in total, were quantified on a Qubit, sized on a Bioanalyzer, and diluted to around 4 nM. Normalized libraries were sequenced on an Illumina MiSeq with 2 x 250 paired-end kits. Into approximately 10 ul Tris-Cl, the reverse transcription reactions were eluted following cleanup on MinElute columns. Adapter ligations ran for roughly 20 hours at 16 degrees C and were afterwards cleaned with AMPure XP beads at a 1:1 ratio. As for how the authors treated the data: Demultiplexed FASTQ files were processed with a modified Decombinator that output V, J, insert and barcode information. Sequences that shared a barcode but differed from the dominant sequence were treated as errors and discarded, and barcodes were clustered at Levenshtein distance 3 and counted to estimate the original cDNA molecules. The R packages ineq, vegan, igraph and RCytoscape were used for downstream analyses, with IMGT nomenclature and CDR3 definitions applied. To avoid skew from clonal expansion, each TCR was counted once, and V gene usage was computed over distinct sequences. Whenever two unique CDR3 amino acid sequences within a donor differed by a single Levenshtein edit, similarity networks linked them. In the repertoires, a search was made for a compiled set of published HIV-specific CDR3s (roughly 97 alpha, approximately 770 beta) and CMV-specific CDR3s (under 14 alpha, 250 or so beta). Lower sequence numbers were not the cause of the decreased diversity in patients, as random subsampling to size-matched repertoires showed. The public reads were reprocessed in TCRdb via fastp at Q25 and MiXCR, keeping in-frame beta chains. Rows with one shared CDR3 protein collapse into an entry with the most common genes and DNA. It is TCRdb's table, rather than the study itself, that gives the V and J calls and clone size. This sample is represented by more than 4,000 distinct CDR3 sequences; 20% to 25% of them were singletons. In total, the top ten clones hold just under 30% of the sample.

Judged by its sample share, this clonotype qualifies as medium-sized (0.01 to 0.1%). Its binding antigen is unknown. Base qualities are not at hand, and no much larger clone is one base apart. Counted from cysteine to phenylalanine, this CDR3 has 12 amino acids. CDR3 DNA only is kept here, 36 bases in frame from base 1. CDR1 and CDR2 were assigned from the germline V gene (reference sequence) as MNHNY and SVGAGI. The V end loses 6 bases and the J end loses 0 bases, and a stretch of 6 bases separates them. The material sequenced was blood, taken during antiretroviral therapy. The chain is encoded by TRBV6-6 joined to TRBJ2-7, with the D segment identity uncertain. The source is an adult with HIV infection. The nucleotide sequence reads as follows: TGTGCCAGCAGCGCCGTCTCCTACGAGCAGTACTTC. This is translated as CASSAVSYEQYF.